Below, 7 T cell receptor beta chains from the same sample are listed, as sequenced in a study of immune cell composition in non-small cell lung cancer. Assay used: immunoSEQ multiplex PCR; TCRdb lists only in-frame clones, some missing. The table lists a few thousand clones, around 67% of them singletons. Normal lung was sampled as far from the tumour as possible, at least 3 cm. The sample consisted of non-adjacent lung tissue. These receptors were taken from a human donor with non-small cell lung cancer.

The chain combines TRBV9 with TRBJ1-4; tentative D call: TRBD1 (6 bases). Trimming took 2 bases from V and 0 from J, leaving 8 bases between them. Per germline, CDR1 SGDLS and CDR2 YYNGEE. There are 15 residues in the CDR3. CDR3 in DNA: TGTGCCAGCAGCGTGACAGGTACAACTAATGAAAAACTGTTTTTT. Its protein product is CASSVTGTTNEKLFF.

This chain uses TRBV14 with TRBJ2-6; 7 nucleotides match TRBD1. Trimming at V came to 3 bases and at J to 1 base, leaving 0 bases not matched to a gene. This CDR3 has 15 amino acids. Germline-derived CDR1 and CDR2 are SGHDN and FVKESK. The DNA of the CDR3 is TGTGCCAGCAGCCAGACAGGGTCTGGGGCCAACGTCCTGACTTTC. It specifies CASSQTGSGANVLTF. The whole variable domain, remainder taken from reference TRBV14 and TRBJ2-6, is EAGVTQFPSHSVIEKGQTVTLRCDPISGHDNLYWYRRVMGKEIKFLLHFVKESKQDESGMPNNRFLAERTGGTYSTLKVQPAELEDSGVYFCASSQTGSGANVLTFGAGSRLTVL.

This chain connects TRBV6-5 to TRBJ2-1; no clear D gene. The CDR3 is made up of 13 amino acids. With 3 bases removed from V and 4 bases from J, the gap between germline ends came to 7 bases. Germline CDR1 and CDR2: MNHEY and SVGAGI. The CDR3, as DNA: TGTGCCAGCAGTTATGACTTATACAATGAGCAGTTCTTC. It yields the protein CASSYDLYNEQFF.

The chain joins TRBV11-3 to TRBJ1-1; perhaps TRBD1 as D (5 bases). Germline-derived CDR1 and CDR2 are SGHNT and YENEEA. The CDR3 is 14 amino acids. Trimming cost V 1 base and J 4 bases, with 10 bases left between them. This chain's CDR3 is CASSLGGGFTEAFF. The CDR3 region has the DNA TGTGCCAGCAGCTTAGGTGGGGGGTTCACTGAAGCTTTCTTT.

V is TRBV11-2 and J is TRBJ2-7, with 8 bases identical to TRBD1. Germline V lookup: CDR1 SGHAT, CDR2 FQNNGV. J was trimmed by 3 bases and V by 4 bases; bases with no gene match: 5. The CDR3 is 14 amino acids. In DNA, the CDR3 is TGTGCCAGCAGCTCCCGACAGGGGTTCTACGAGCAGTACTTC. This gives the protein CASSSRQGFYEQYF.

The chain joins TRBV4-3 to TRBJ2-7; 7 bases map to TRBD1. Germline loops: CDR1 LGHNA, CDR2 YSLEER. Trimming at V came to 0 bases and at J to 6 bases, leaving 8 bases not matched to a gene. CDR3 length: 15 amino acids. CDR3: CASSQEADRVGEQYF. CDR3 sequence (DNA): TGCGCCAGCAGCCAAGAAGCCGACAGGGTCGGCGAGCAGTACTTC.

This clone was picked up a small number of times. CDR3 in amino acids: CASSVDGGAGLSGYTF. The DNA of the CDR3 is TGTGCCAGCAGCGTAGACGGAGGGGCCGGTTTGTCTGGCTACACCTTC. The chain links TRBV9 to TRBJ1-2; weak D call: TRBD1 (5 bases). V lost 0 bases, J lost 7 bases, and 19 bases lay in between. CDR1 and CDR2 (germline): SGDLS, YYNGEE. The CDR3 loop spans 16 amino acids. The variable domain in full, completed from reference TRBV9 and TRBJ1-2, reads DSGVTQTPKHLITATGQRVTLRCSPRSGDLSVYWYQQSLDQGLQFLIQYYNGEERAKGNILERFSAQQFPDLHSELNLSSLELGDSALYFCASSVDGGAGLSGYTFGSGTRLTVV.